The T cell receptor (beta chain) described here comes from a study of T cell responses to AZD1222 COVID-19 vaccine. Regarding the study as a whole: Donors were chiefly white British, with a greater number of females, and clonal diversity was perhaps underestimated.

To note about this clone: Its antigen is as yet unknown.

Profiled with immunoSEQ multiplex PCR; TCRdb holds only in-frame clones, not every one. The sample includes approximately 170,000 clones, around nine tenths of them seen just once. Trimming cost V 8 bases and J 0 bases; bases outside gene matches: 3. CDR1 and CDR2 (germline): SNHLY, FYNNEI. This CDR3 has 13 residues. Specimen: peripheral blood, collected 28 days after the second AZD1222 dose. The rearrangement joins TRBV2 to TRBJ2-5; 7 bases fit TRBD1. The TCR sequence derives from an adult who received the AZD1222 COVID-19 vaccine. CDR3 amino acids: CASHRGNQETQYF. Written as DNA, the CDR3 is TGTGCCAGCCACAGGGGCAACCAAGAGACCCAGTACTTC.